These 25 T cell receptor beta chains came from one sample sequenced in a study of cytomegalovirus exposure and HLA in healthy donors. PCR amplification relied on 60 Vbeta primers (plus 13 Jbeta primers). Assay: immunoSEQ multiplex PCR; the TCRdb copy retains only in-frame clones and omits some. This table has 160,000 or so clones, over 75% appearing once. The sequenced sample consisted of PBMCs. The source of these receptors is a man in his forties in good health and CMV-seronegative.

This clone occurred a few times. The V gene is TRBV11-3, the J gene TRBJ1-1; no firm D call. V lost 0 bases, J lost 5 bases, and 4 bases lay in between. This CDR3 spans 12 amino acids. The V gene's germline CDR1 is SGHNT and CDR2 YENEEA. Here the CDR3 DNA reads TGTGCCAGCAGCTTAGACGGGACTGAAGCTTTCTTT. It specifies CASSLDGTEAFF.

This clone was observed a single time. The chain carries TRBV9 and TRBJ2-2; D possibly corresponds to TRBD2 (6 bases). Trimming removed 4 bases at V and 5 bases at J, with 15 bases between. The CDR3 is 15 amino acids. Germline CDR1 SGDLS, CDR2 YYNGEE. The CDR3 region is CASSSTGGETGELFF. CDR3 in DNA: TGTGCCAGCAGCTCGACTGGCGGGGAAACCGGGGAGCTGTTTTTT.

This clone appeared a few times. V gene TRBV11-2 combines with J gene TRBJ1-2, with a tentative D call TRBD1 (6 bases). The length of the CDR3 is 15 residues. Trimming shortened V by 3 bases and J by 8 bases, and 19 bases separated the two germline ends. The V gene's germline CDR1 is SGHAT and CDR2 FQNNGV. The CDR3 loop reads CASSLTGAMLEGYTF. CDR3 DNA: TGTGCCAGCAGCTTGACAGGAGCTATGCTTGAAGGCTACACCTTC.

This clone was detected a few times. The chain couples TRBV5-4 to TRBJ1-6; 7 bases match TRBD1. Losses at the gene ends were 4 bases for V and 6 bases for J; bases not matched to a gene: 16. The CDR3 is 18 amino acids. The germline CDR1 and CDR2 sequences are SGHNT and YYREEE (reference sequence). The CDR3: CASSRRTGANSGNSPLHF. In nucleotides, the CDR3 is TGTGCCAGCAGCAGGAGGACAGGTGCAAACTCCGGTAATTCACCCCTCCACTTT.

The chain uses TRBV5-6 and TRBJ2-2; 9 bases fit TRBD2. The germline gives CDR1 SGHDT, CDR2 YYEEEE. The CDR3 length is 16 residues. V gave up 0 bases and J gave up 7 bases; unmatched junction bases: 7. CDR3 amino acids: CASSLGLRGGDGELFF. The CDR3 DNA follows: TGTGCCAGCAGCTTGGGATTGCGGGGGGGCGACGGGGAGCTGTTTTTT.

The V and J genes are TRBV2 and TRBJ2-1, with a possible D match to TRBD1 (6 bases). The V gene lost 7 bases and the J gene lost 0 bases, with 13 bases spanning the gap. The CDR3 totals 15 residues. Germline CDR1 SNHLY, CDR2 FYNNEI. The CDR3: CASIIGQSSYNEQFF. In DNA, the CDR3 is TGTGCCAGCATTATTGGACAGAGCTCCTACAATGAGCAGTTCTTC.

The CDR3 DNA sequence: TGTGCCAGCAGTTTGGAGGGGTCGGGAAACATTCAGTACTTC. This gives the protein CASSLEGSGNIQYF. This chain joins TRBV27 and TRBJ2-4, with D maybe TRBD2 (6 bases). Germline loops: CDR1 MNHEY, CDR2 SMNVEV (reference sequence). The germline V and J ends were trimmed by 3 bases and 6 bases, with 12 bases remaining between them. The CDR3 runs to 14 residues.

The V and J genes are TRBV6-4 and TRBJ2-3; 12 positions agree with TRBD2. CDR3 length: 14 residues. J gave up 4 bases and V 4 bases, and 0 bases lay outside the gene matches. CDR1 and CDR2 (germline): MRHNA, SNTAGT. CDR3 residues: CASSASGGADTQYF. In nucleotides, the CDR3 is TGTGCCAGCAGTGCTAGCGGGGGGGCAGATACGCAGTATTTT.

This clone was observed a single time. The chain couples TRBV7-9 to TRBJ1-2; perhaps TRBD1 as D (6 bases). Trimming pared 5 bases from V and 6 bases from J, leaving 16 bases between. CDR1 is SEHNR and CDR2 is FQNEAQ in the germline V gene (reference sequence). This CDR3 region has 14 residues. Written as DNA, the CDR3 is TGTGCCAGCAGCCCCCACAGGGAGGGGGATGGCTACACCTTC. The encoded protein is CASSPHREGDGYTF.

The rearrangement uses TRBV30 and TRBJ1-6, with D possibly being TRBD1 (6 bases). CDR3 length equals 13 residues. Per the germline V gene, CDR1 is GTSNPN and CDR2 is SVGIG (reference sequence). V was trimmed by 1 base and J by 7 bases, leaving 8 bases between them. This CDR3 reads CAWSGRGNSPLHF. In nucleotides, the CDR3 is TGTGCCTGGAGTGGCAGGGGAAATTCACCCCTCCACTTT.

V is TRBV9 and J is TRBJ2-1; 10 bases fit TRBD2. The CDR3 consists of 13 residues. CDR1 and CDR2 from the germline V gene are SGDLS and YYNGEE. V was clipped by 3 bases and J by 11 bases; unmatched bases: 5. The CDR3 coding sequence is TGTGCCAGCAGCGCTCTAGCGGGGGATAAGCAGTTCTTC. Encoded protein: CASSALAGDKQFF.

This clone has more than one count but fewer than ten. This rearrangement joins TRBV2 to TRBJ2-3; TRBD2 matches 7 bases. The germline CDR1 and CDR2 sequences are SNHLY and FYNNEI. V was clipped by 7 bases and J by 7 bases; unmatched bases: 14. The CDR3 spans 15 residues. The CDR3 region has the DNA TGTGCCAGCATAGGACCGGGACTAAGAGGAAATACGCAGTATTTT. This codes for CASIGPGLRGNTQYF.

This clone was counted only a few times. The chain joins TRBV16 to TRBJ2-5; 8 nucleotides match TRBD2. Germline assignment: CDR1 KGHSY and CDR2 FQNENV. This CDR3 comprises 15 residues. V was pared by 1 base and J by 2 bases, with 3 bases of the junction left unmatched. In nucleotides, the CDR3 is TGTGCCAGCAGCCAATTAGCGGGGCGACAAGAGACCCAGTACTTC. It yields the protein CASSQLAGRQETQYF.

The chain has TRBV6-5 and TRBJ2-5; the match to TRBD2 covers 10 bases. Germline V lookup: CDR1 MNHEY, CDR2 SVGAGI. The CDR3 covers 15 residues. The V gene end was trimmed by 4 bases and the J gene end by 1 base; junction bases not matched to a gene: 3. As DNA, the CDR3 is TGTGCCAGCAGTTCCAGCGGGGGGGCCCAAGAGACCCAGTACTTC. It yields the protein CASSSSGGAQETQYF.

The gene calls are TRBV19 and TRBJ2-3; D gene uncertain. The ends were cut back, 5 bases at V and 6 bases at J, with 12 bases in the middle. The germline CDR1 and CDR2 sequences are LNHDA and SQIVND (reference sequence). The CDR3 is 13 residues long. CDR3 coding DNA: TGTGCCAGTAGTTTCCTTAACAGTGATACGCAGTATTTT. This gives the protein CASSFLNSDTQYF.

A word on this clone: The DNA is left out, because the CDR3 cannot be placed on it with certainty; the CDR3 is given as TCRdb lists it. This chain connects TRBV7-8 to TRBJ2-7; TRBD2 was called by the table and not checked on the DNA. The CDR3 contains 12 residues when both ends are counted. Germline lookup yields CDR1 SGHVS and CDR2 FQNEAQ. The CDR3 sequence is CASSFGGGALYF.

The V call is TRBV30, the J call TRBJ1-3; maybe TRBD1 (6 bases). The CDR3 has 17 residues. Looked up from germline, CDR1 is GTSNPN and CDR2 is SVGIG (reference sequence). V was pared by 5 bases and J by 0 bases, with 20 bases between. The CDR3 reads CAWRRAGAPDSGNTIYF. Written as DNA, the CDR3 is TGTGCCTGGCGCCGGGCAGGGGCCCCGGACTCTGGAAACACCATATATTTT.

The chain carries TRBV5-4 and TRBJ2-6; 8 bases fit TRBD1. This CDR3 has 18 residues. Germline assignment: CDR1 SGHNT and CDR2 YYREEE (reference sequence). Trimming cost V 4 bases and J 0 bases; bases outside gene matches: 9. In DNA form, the CDR3 reads TGTGCCAGCAGCCCAGAGGGACAGGTACCCTCTGGGGCCAACGTCCTGACTTTC. The encoded protein is CASSPEGQVPSGANVLTF.

The chain recombines TRBV19 with TRBJ1-5; unclear D gene. V was shortened by 5 bases and J by 2 bases, with 16 bases between the two germline ends. The V gene's germline CDR1 is LNHDA and CDR2 SQIVND (reference sequence). This CDR3 has 16 amino acids. The CDR3 loop reads CASSAAGGSRNQPQHF. CDR3 in DNA: TGTGCCAGTAGTGCGGCTGGAGGTTCGCGCAATCAGCCCCAGCATTTT.

The V and J genes are TRBV7-3 and TRBJ1-3; no definite D call. Trimming cost V 1 base and J 8 bases, with 24 bases left between them. Germline V lookup: CDR1 SGHTA, CDR2 FQGTGA. The CDR3 spans 18 residues. The CDR3, as DNA: TGTGCCAGCAGCTTAAAGGAGGAGGGAGTGGAGGATCGAGACACCATATATTTT. Translated, it gives CASSLKEEGVEDRDTIYF.

The V call is TRBV27, the J call TRBJ2-1; 11 bases map to TRBD2. Trimming took 3 bases from V and 3 from J; bases not matched to a gene: 13. This CDR3 spans 19 amino acids. CDR1 and CDR2 from the germline V gene are MNHEY and SMNVEV (reference sequence). This CDR3 is CASSLSFLTSGVLYNEQFF. DNA for the CDR3: TGTGCCAGCAGTTTGTCCTTCCTGACTAGCGGGGTTCTCTACAATGAGCAGTTCTTC.

In DNA form, the CDR3 reads TGCGCCAGCAGCTTGGAATTTGGACAGGGTGGGTTCTATGGCTACACCTTC. Its translation: CASSLEFGQGGFYGYTF. V usage is TRBV5-1 and J usage is TRBJ1-2; 8 bases are a match to TRBD1. With V trimmed by 0 bases and J by 4 bases, 11 bases remained unmatched. Germline V gene sequence: CDR1 SGHRS, CDR2 YFSETQ. This CDR3 comprises 17 residues.

This chain uses TRBV27 with TRBJ1-2; 9 positions agree with TRBD1. Unmatched junction bases numbered 9, after V lost 5 bases and J lost 11 bases. The germline V gene encodes CDR1 MNHEY and CDR2 SMNVEV (reference sequence). This CDR3 region has 13 residues. The CDR3 is CASSGDRVGGYTF. Here the CDR3 DNA reads TGTGCCAGCAGTGGGGACAGGGTCGGCGGGTACACCTTC.

The chain carries TRBV19 and TRBJ1-1, with 8 bases identical to TRBD1. Trimming took 5 bases from V and 3 from J; bases not matched to a gene: 2. The CDR3 runs to 13 residues. Germline CDR1 LNHDA, CDR2 SQIVND (reference sequence). The CDR3 nucleotides are TGTGCCAGTAGTGTGGACAGGGACACTGAAGCTTTCTTT. Translation: CASSVDRDTEAFF.

The V and J genes are TRBV7-8 and TRBJ1-1; a possible D gene is TRBD1 (5 bases). Germline CDR1 is SGHVS and CDR2 is FQNEAQ. V was clipped by 6 bases and J by 1 base, with 12 bases between them. This CDR3 region has 14 residues. This CDR3 reads CASRKDTSNTEAFF. DNA of the CDR3: TGTGCCAGCAGAAAGGACACCTCGAACACTGAAGCTTTCTTT.